The next 20 T cell receptor beta chains were all read from a single sample in a study of identical twins. TCRdb re-called the 5' RACE reads through MiXCR, storing one row per CDR3 protein. This table has around 690,000 distinct CDR3 sequences, 20% to 25% appearing once. In addition, the sample was reused for a study of T cells expressing NK-cell markers.

Source material: PBMCs. These receptors all come from a woman aged 18-30 years in good health.

This clonotype showed up just a few times. This rearrangement joins TRBV6-1 to TRBJ2-1; D uncertain. V gave up 5 bases and J gave up 6 bases, with 14 bases separating them. This CDR3 comprises 14 residues. CDR1 and CDR2 (germline): MNHNS, SASEGT. CDR3 sequence (DNA): TGTGCCAGCAGTCGCGTTAGGCAAAGCAATGAGCAGTTCTTC. It is translated as CASSRVRQSNEQFF.

The chain recombines TRBV7-2 with TRBJ2-1, with D uncertain. There are 11 residues in the CDR3. V lost 10 bases, J lost 7 bases, and 11 bases lay in between. In germline, CDR1 is SGHTA, CDR2 FQGNSA. CDR3 loop: CATSEQNEQFF. The CDR3 DNA reads TGTGCCACCTCGGAGCAGAATGAGCAGTTCTTC.

This clonotype occurred a few times. The chain recombines TRBV7-3 with TRBJ1-1; D gene ambiguous. The germline V gene encodes CDR1 SGHTA and CDR2 FQGTGA. This CDR3 is 15 amino acids long. The V end was cut by 0 bases, the J end by 0 bases, with 8 bases between. The CDR3 bases are TGTGCCAGCAGCTTAACGACTGACATGAACACTGAAGCTTTCTTT. Amino acids: CASSLTTDMNTEAFF.

This clonotype was observed a few times. This chain links TRBV4-3 with TRBJ2-1, with TRBD2 matching over 9 bases. CDR3 length: 17 amino acids. J gave up 5 bases and V 0 bases, and 8 bases lay outside the gene matches. The V gene's germline CDR1 is LGHNA and CDR2 YSLEER. The CDR3 bases are TGCGCCAGCAGCCAAGATCTCGTGACTAGCGGCCACAATGAGCAGTTCTTC. Its translation: CASSQDLVTSGHNEQFF.

This clonotype has more than one count but fewer than ten. This chain uses TRBV20-1 with TRBJ2-7; 8 nucleotides agree with TRBD2. The germline V gene encodes CDR1 DFQATT and CDR2 SNEGSKA (reference sequence). This CDR3 has 12 residues. J was trimmed by 3 bases and V by 3 bases; bases with no gene match: 1. The CDR3 nucleotides are TGCAGTGCTAGTCTAGCGGGCTACGAGCAGTACTTC. As protein: CSASLAGYEQYF.

This chain joins TRBV12-3 or TRBV12-4 and TRBJ1-1; D unclear. This CDR3 has 12 amino acids. Trimming pared 5 bases from V and 8 bases from J, leaving 12 bases between. CDR3 bases: TGTGCCAGCAGTCCCCCGCATTCGGAAGCTTTCTTT. This translates into CASSPPHSEAFF.

The rearrangement uses TRBV6-1 and TRBJ2-1, with TRBD2 matching 8 bases. Germline CDR1 reads MNHNS; CDR2 reads SASEGT. The CDR3 runs 15 residues. The J segment lost 7 bases and the V segment lost 6 bases, leaving 11 bases of the junction unmatched. The CDR3 region has the DNA TGTGCCAGCAGGGGCGGGGGGAGAATGGGGAATGAGCAGTTCTTC. Encoded protein: CASRGGGRMGNEQFF.

This clonotype has only one observation. A read error is possible here, since a much larger clone lies one base away. J is TRBJ2-3 and V is TRBV3-1, with a tentative D call TRBD2 (6 bases). This CDR3 spans 15 amino acids. Per germline, CDR1 LGHDT and CDR2 YNNKEL (reference sequence). This CDR3 reads CASSRYGGRADSQYF. CDR3 in DNA: TGTGCCAGCAGCCGCTACGGGGGACGGGCAGATTCGCAGTATTTT.

This clonotype was counted only a few times. This sequence joins TRBV7-9 and TRBJ2-7, with 9 nucleotides matching TRBD2. The germline CDR1 and CDR2 sequences are SEHNR and FQNEAQ (reference sequence). With V trimmed by 2 bases and J by 4 bases, 6 bases remained unmatched. The CDR3 is made up of 15 amino acids. This chain's CDR3 is CASSLPAGGAYEQYF. DNA for the CDR3: TGTGCCAGCAGCTTACCAGCGGGAGGTGCGTACGAGCAGTACTTC.

Only a few counts were recorded for this clonotype. This chain connects TRBV20-1 to TRBJ2-1; maybe TRBD2 (6 bases). The ends were cut back, 6 bases at V and 6 bases at J, with 12 bases in the middle. There are 12 residues in the CDR3. Germline assignment: CDR1 DFQATT and CDR2 SNEGSKA (reference sequence). CDR3 sequence (DNA): TGCAGTGCAGAACTAGCCGGCAATGAGCAGTTCTTC. Protein product: CSAELAGNEQFF.

The rearrangement joins TRBV7-2 to TRBJ2-4; D uncertain. Germline V lookup: CDR1 SGHTA, CDR2 FQGNSA. V was pared by 4 bases and J by 0 bases, with 7 bases between. The CDR3 is made up of 14 amino acids. Here the CDR3 DNA reads TGTGCCAGCAGCTGGAGTTCAGCCAAAAACATTCAGTACTTC. It yields the protein CASSWSSAKNIQYF.

In this sample, this clonotype turned up a few times. J is TRBJ1-5 and V is TRBV29-1; D is unclear. The CDR3 spans 12 residues. V was trimmed by 4 bases and J by 4 bases, leaving 8 bases between them. Germline CDR1 reads SQVTM; CDR2 reads ANQGSEA. CDR3 amino acids: CSVGDGNQPQHF. The CDR3 coding sequence is TGCAGCGTTGGAGACGGAAATCAGCCCCAGCATTTT.

The chain carries TRBV29-1 and TRBJ1-2; a weak D match, TRBD1 (6 bases). CDR1 and CDR2 (germline): SQVTM, ANQGSEA. The length of the CDR3 is 13 residues. V lost 5 bases and J 2 bases, leaving 12 bases between the germline ends. The CDR3 nucleotides are TGCAGCGTTTCGACAGGCGTAAACTATGGCTACACCTTC. Translated: CSVSTGVNYGYTF.

This chain connects TRBV5-6 to TRBJ2-2; D call uncertain. The germline CDR1 and CDR2 sequences are SGHDT and YYEEEE. CDR3 length: 13 amino acids. V was pared by 4 bases and J by 6 bases, with 10 bases between. CDR3 nucleotides: TGTGCCAGCAGCCCCTCTGTCCCCGGGGAGCTGTTTTTT. Its translation: CASSPSVPGELFF.

In this sample, this clonotype turned up many times. The chain is built from TRBV29-1 and TRBJ2-1; no definite D call. Trimming removed 4 bases from V and 2 bases from J, with 3 bases in between. This CDR3 contains 11 residues. Germline lookup yields CDR1 SQVTM and CDR2 ANQGSEA. CDR3 nucleotides: TGCAGCGTTGGCCCCTACAATGAGCAGTTCTTC. This sequence encodes CSVGPYNEQFF.

This clonotype has more than one count but fewer than ten. V gene TRBV9 combines with J gene TRBJ1-2; D not resolved. With 0 bases removed from V and 2 bases from J, the gap between germline ends came to 5 bases. Germline CDR1 and CDR2: SGDLS and YYNGEE. The CDR3 consists of 13 residues. The CDR3 DNA reads as TGTGCCAGCAGCGTAGCTATGAACTATGGCTACACCTTC. Translating gives CASSVAMNYGYTF.

This chain links TRBV12-3 or TRBV12-4 with TRBJ1-1; weak D call: TRBD1 (6 bases). The CDR3 is 14 amino acids. V lost 6 bases to trimming and J lost 0 bases, with 11 bases between them. CDR3 loop: CASRHRVMNTEAFF. The CDR3 DNA reads as TGTGCCAGCAGACACAGGGTAATGAACACTGAAGCTTTCTTT.

The count of this clonotype is one. The chain has TRBV5-1 and TRBJ2-2; 11 nucleotides match TRBD2. The V gene's germline CDR1 is SGHRS and CDR2 YFSETQ. Germline trimming cut 4 bases from V and 5 bases from J; bases unmatched to any gene: 16. This CDR3 has 19 amino acids. CDR3 DNA sequence: TGCGCCAGCAGCGCCAGCACTAGCGGGGGTTATCGGGGGACCGGGGAGCTGTTTTTT. Translating it yields CASSASTSGGYRGTGELFF.

This chain connects TRBV29-1 to TRBJ2-6, with no clear D. The V gene lost 5 bases and the J gene lost 4 bases, with 9 bases spanning the gap. Germline V gene sequence: CDR1 SQVTM, CDR2 ANQGSEA. CDR3 length equals 13 residues. CDR3 in DNA: TGCAGCGTTCGCCTGGGGGGGGCCAACGTCCTGACTTTC. The encoded protein is CSVRLGGANVLTF.

This clonotype has a handful of counts. The rearrangement joins TRBV5-1 to TRBJ2-5, with D unresolved. Germline CDR1 and CDR2: SGHRS and YFSETQ. Trimming stripped 2 bases from V and 6 bases from J, with 14 bases between. This CDR3 has 14 amino acids. The CDR3 sequence: CASSLTDPKQTQYF. CDR3 sequence (DNA): TGCGCCAGCAGCTTAACGGACCCAAAACAGACCCAGTACTTC.